The entry below gives a single T cell receptor (beta chain) sequence along with its context. Clones were read by immunoSEQ multiplex PCR, and TCRdb kept only the in-frame ones, dropping some. The table shows approximately 58,000 clones, with over 85% occurring only once. The CDR3 length is 14 residues. Germline V gives CDR1 SEHNR, CDR2 FQNEAQ (reference sequence). With 6 bases removed from V and 3 bases from J, the gap between germline ends came to 11 bases. These data originate in a study of T cell changes during pregnancy in multiple sclerosis. Sequencing was performed on peripheral blood, taken in the second trimester of pregnancy. The receptor was derived from a female donor with multiple sclerosis, enrolled in a pregnancy study. This chain connects TRBV7-9 to TRBJ1-4; D possibly corresponds to TRBD1 (5 bases). The CDR3 coding sequence is TGTGCCAGCAGTTTTCGGACACCTAATGAAAAACTGTTTTTT. Its translation is CASSFRTPNEKLFF.